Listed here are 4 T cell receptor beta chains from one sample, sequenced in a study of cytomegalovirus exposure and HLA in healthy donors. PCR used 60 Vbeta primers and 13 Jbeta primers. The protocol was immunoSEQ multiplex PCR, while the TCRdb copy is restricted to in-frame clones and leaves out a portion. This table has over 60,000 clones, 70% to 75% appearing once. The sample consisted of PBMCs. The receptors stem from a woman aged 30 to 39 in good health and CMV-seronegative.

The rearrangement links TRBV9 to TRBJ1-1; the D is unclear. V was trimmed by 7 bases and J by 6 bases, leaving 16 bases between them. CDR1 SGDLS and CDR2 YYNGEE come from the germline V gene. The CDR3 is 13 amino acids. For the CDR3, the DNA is TGTGCCAGCGATCGGGGAGGTATGTCTGAAGCTTTCTTT. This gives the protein CASDRGGMSEAFF. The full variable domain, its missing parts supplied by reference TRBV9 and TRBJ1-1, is DSGVTQTPKHLITATGQRVTLRCSPRSGDLSVYWYQQSLDQGLQFLIQYYNGEERAKGNILERFSAQQFPDLHSELNLSSLELGDSALYFCASDRGGMSEAFFGQGTRLTVV.

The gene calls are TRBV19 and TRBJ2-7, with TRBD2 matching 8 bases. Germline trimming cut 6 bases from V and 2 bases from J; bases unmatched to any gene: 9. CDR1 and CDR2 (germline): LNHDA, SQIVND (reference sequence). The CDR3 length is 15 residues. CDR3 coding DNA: TGTGCCAGTAGCCTTCGAGGACTAGCCGCCTACGAGCAGTACTTC. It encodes CASSLRGLAAYEQYF.

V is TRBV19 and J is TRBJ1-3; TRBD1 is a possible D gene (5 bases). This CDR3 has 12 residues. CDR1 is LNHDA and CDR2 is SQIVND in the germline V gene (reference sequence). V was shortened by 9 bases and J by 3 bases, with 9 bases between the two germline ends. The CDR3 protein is CASSGFGNTIYF. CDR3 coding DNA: TGTGCCAGCTCAGGGTTTGGAAACACCATATATTTT.

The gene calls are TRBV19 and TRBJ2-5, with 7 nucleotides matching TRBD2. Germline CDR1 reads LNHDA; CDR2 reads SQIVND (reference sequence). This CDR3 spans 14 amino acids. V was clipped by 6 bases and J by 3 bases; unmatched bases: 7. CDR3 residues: CASSQLARKETQYF. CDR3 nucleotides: TGTGCCAGTAGCCAACTAGCGCGGAAAGAGACCCAGTACTTC.